This T cell receptor beta chain was identified during a study of blood T cell repertoires in COVID-19. The V and J ends lost 1 base and 7 bases respectively, with 9 bases between them. The CDR3 has 14 amino acids. Germline V gene data show CDR1 as SGHNT and CDR2 as YYREEE (reference sequence). Under the authors' procedure: Reference gene primers were amplified, and this amplification served to estimate nucleated cell counts. The table came from immunoSEQ multiplex PCR; TCRdb's copy has only in-frame clones and leaves some out. The V and J calls and the clone size are those of that table, but D and trimming were determined from the DNA. Of 300,000 or so clones in the sample, roughly 89% were seen once. Participants were aged about 18 to 100 years from 20 to 30 US areas. Clinical histories supplied by participants themselves formed the basis of cohort assignment. All exposed participants met a person with COVID-19 within 2 weeks before entering the study.

The TCR originated in a woman aged 45-60 years who had been exposed to COVID-19. The source material was PBMCs or T cells enriched from blood (not recorded which). V gene TRBV5-4 combines with J gene TRBJ1-6, with D perhaps matching TRBD1 (6 bases). The chain's CDR3 is CASSLTGYNSPLHF. The CDR3 DNA sequence: TGTGCCAGCAGCTTGACAGGGTACAATTCACCCCTCCACTTT.